This T cell receptor (beta chain) was recorded in a study of blood T cells in healthy people across ages. The CDR3 totals 15 residues. CDR1 is MNHNS, CDR2 SASEGT, per germline. With 2 bases removed from V and 7 bases from J, the gap between germline ends came to 15 bases. A sample-barcoded 5' primer and a J-beta primer mix were used in a second PCR of roughly 6 to 11 cycles. TCRdb analysed the 5' RACE reads with MiXCR anew, one entry per CDR3 protein. The data show around 2 million distinct CDR3 sequences, roughly two fifths seen once. Sequenced sample: blood. This receptor was obtained from a human donor in good health. The chain couples TRBV6-1 to TRBJ2-1; the D gene is possibly TRBD2 (6 bases). CDR3 sequence reads: CASSERETTWNEQFF. The CDR3 bases are TGTGCCAGCAGTGAACGGGAGACCACTTGGAATGAGCAGTTCTTC.